One sample yielded the 7 T cell receptor beta chains listed below, sequenced in a study of T cell responses to AZD1222 COVID-19 vaccine. Some clones are missing from TCRdb's copy, which holds only in-frame ones; the method was immunoSEQ multiplex PCR. The sample yields 90,000 to 150,000 clones, 80% to 90% seen once. Sequenced material: peripheral blood, taken on day 0 of AZD1222 vaccination. The receptor set was obtained from an adult in good health.

J is TRBJ2-7 and V is TRBV6-2 or TRBV6-3; 9 bases map to TRBD1. Germline V lookup: CDR1 MNHEY, CDR2 SVGEGT. J was trimmed by 2 bases and V by 5 bases; bases with no gene match: 10. The CDR3 spans 16 residues. In nucleotides, the CDR3 is TGTGCCAGCAGTCCCCGGGACAGGGACCCACCCTACGAGCAGTACTTC. Amino acid sequence: CASSPRDRDPPYEQYF.

This clone appeared a few times. The rearrangement joins TRBV29-1 to TRBJ2-1; 9 nucleotides line up with TRBD1. J was trimmed by 8 bases and V by 6 bases; bases with no gene match: 2. Germline CDR1 reads SQVTM; CDR2 reads ANQGSEA. The CDR3 loop spans 11 amino acids. This CDR3 reads CSVDRGDEQFF. The CDR3 region has the DNA TGCAGCGTAGACAGGGGGGATGAGCAGTTCTTC.

The J gene is TRBJ2-7, the V gene TRBV30; 11 bases agree with TRBD2. V lost 4 bases to trimming and J lost 4 bases; unmatched junction nucleotides: 6. CDR3 length: 14 amino acids. Germline values: CDR1 GTSNPN, CDR2 SVGIG (reference sequence). The CDR3 DNA sequence: TGTGCCTGGAACCCGGGACTAGCGGCTTACGAGCAGTACTTC. It translates to CAWNPGLAAYEQYF.

J is TRBJ2-7 and V is TRBV5-6; 7 positions match TRBD1. The germline CDR1 and CDR2 sequences are SGHDT and YYEEEE. Unmatched junction bases numbered 11, after V lost 6 bases and J lost 2 bases. The CDR3 has 15 amino acids. The CDR3 sequence is CASNRGHTDAYEQYF. CDR3 nucleotide sequence: TGTGCCAGCAACAGGGGACATACGGACGCCTACGAGCAGTACTTC.

Concerning this clone: Other DNA sequences in this sample translate to the same CDR3. The chain has TRBV29-1 and TRBJ2-2; 8 positions match TRBD1. Germline CDR1 SQVTM, CDR2 ANQGSEA. The trim removed 6 bases at V and 1 base at J, leaving 1 base unmatched. This CDR3 has 13 amino acids. Here the CDR3 DNA reads TGCAGCGTGGGGACAGGGAACACCGGGGAGCTGTTTTTT. Its protein is CSVGTGNTGELFF.

This chain joins TRBV6-2 or TRBV6-3 and TRBJ1-4; a possible D gene is TRBD1 (5 bases). The ends were cut back, 2 bases at V and 4 bases at J, with 8 bases in the middle. Germline CDR1 is MNHEY and CDR2 is SVGEGT. The CDR3 extends over 14 amino acids. The CDR3 loop is CASSYRGNNEKLFF. The CDR3 nucleotides are TGTGCCAGCAGTTACAGGGGAAATAATGAAAAACTGTTTTTT.

The rearrangement links TRBV30 to TRBJ1-5; D call uncertain. V lost 2 bases and J 2 bases, leaving 4 bases between the germline ends. The CDR3 runs to 12 residues. Per the germline V gene, CDR1 is GTSNPN and CDR2 is SVGIG (reference sequence). This CDR3 reads CAWSRGNQPQHF. For the CDR3, the DNA is TGTGCCTGGAGTCGAGGCAATCAGCCCCAGCATTTT. Combining the CDR3 with reference TRBV30 and TRBJ1-5 gives the whole variable domain SQTIHQWPATLVQPVGSPLSLECTVEGTSNPNLYWYRQAAGRGLQLLFYSVGIGQISSEVPQNLSASRPQDRQFILSSKKLLLSDSGFYLCAWSRGNQPQHFGDGTRLSIL.